This is a list of T cell receptor beta chains from one sample in a study of neurological immune-mediated disorders. TCRdb processed the 5' RACE reads anew with MiXCR; each CDR3 protein has one entry. The sample comprises some 25,000 distinct CDR3 sequences, 6.5% to 8.5% of which are singletons, and about 4.5% rests with the top ten. Sample: PBMCs. These receptors were collected from a woman between 40 and 55 years old in good health. Each CDR3 is given with its conserved first and last residue. The D gene is left open where the match is weak. Some rows mark clone size as missing; the rest say once, few, many or name a class of expanded clone.

D gene: .
clone size: many
CDR3 length: 14
J gene: TRBJ1-1
V gene: TRBV20-1
CDR3 protein: CSASKTAKNTEAFF
CDR3 DNA: TGCAGTGCTAGTAAGACAGCTAAAAACACTGAAGCTTTCTTT

D gene: .
clone size: many
CDR3 length: 12
J gene: TRBJ2-7
V gene: TRBV5-1
CDR3 protein: CASSVDRYEQYF
CDR3 DNA: TGCGCCAGCAGCGTTGACAGGTACGAGCAGTACTTC

D gene: .
clone size: many
CDR3 length: 12
J gene: TRBJ2-5
V gene: TRBV29-1
CDR3 protein: CSVVAGSETQYF
CDR3 DNA: TGCAGCGTTGTCGCAGGGTCGGAGACCCAGTACTTC

D gene: .
clone size: .
CDR3 length: 12
J gene: TRBJ2-1
V gene: TRBV5-1
CDR3 protein: CASSVGHNEQFF
CDR3 DNA: TGCGCCAGCAGCGTAGGGCACAATGAGCAGTTCTTC

D gene: .
clone size: many
CDR3 length: 16
J gene: TRBJ1-2
V gene: TRBV5-8
CDR3 protein: CASSLELGQRVGGYTF
CDR3 DNA: TGTGCCAGCAGCTTGGAACTAGGGCAGCGAGTAGGCGGCTACACCTTC

D gene: .
clone size: .
CDR3 length: 12
J gene: TRBJ1-3
V gene: TRBV18
CDR3 protein: CASSPRRDTIYF
CDR3 DNA: TGTGCCAGCTCACCACGGCGAGACACCATATATTTT

D gene: .
clone size: many
CDR3 length: 13
J gene: TRBJ2-3
V gene: TRBV6-4
CDR3 protein: CASSDTFTDTQYF
CDR3 DNA: TGTGCCAGCAGTGACACTTTCACAGATACGCAGTATTTT

D gene: .
clone size: medium-sized
CDR3 length: 10
J gene: TRBJ2-7
V gene: TRBV29-1
CDR3 protein: CSVFLYEQYF
CDR3 DNA: TGCAGCGTGTTCCTATACGAGCAGTACTTC

D gene: .
clone size: many
CDR3 length: 13
J gene: TRBJ2-7
V gene: TRBV7-2
CDR3 protein: CASSLNPAYEQYF
CDR3 DNA: TGTGCCAGCAGCTTAAATCCAGCTTACGAGCAGTACTTC

D gene: .
clone size: many
CDR3 length: 13
J gene: TRBJ1-3
V gene: TRBV20-1
CDR3 protein: CSATDRPGNTIYF
CDR3 DNA: TGCAGTGCCACCGACAGGCCTGGAAACACCATATATTTT

D gene: .
clone size: medium-sized
CDR3 length: 16
J gene: TRBJ2-7
V gene: TRBV5-1
CDR3 protein: CASSSGRTNFAYEQYF
CDR3 DNA: TGCGCCAGCAGCAGCGGAAGGACTAATTTCGCCTACGAGCAGTACTTC

D gene: .
clone size: many
CDR3 length: 15
J gene: TRBJ1-5
V gene: TRBV16
CDR3 protein: CASSRDSGDNQPQHF
CDR3 DNA: TGTGCCAGCAGCCGGGATTCCGGGGACAATCAGCCCCAGCATTTT

D gene: .
clone size: many
CDR3 length: 17
J gene: TRBJ2-1
V gene: TRBV5-1
CDR3 protein: CASSLLGGDSSYNEQFF
CDR3 DNA: TGCGCCAGCAGCTTGCTTGGCGGGGATAGCTCCTACAATGAGCAGTTCTTC

D gene: .
clone size: many
CDR3 length: 16
J gene: TRBJ2-1
V gene: TRBV4-3
CDR3 protein: CASSQDHWAMVAEQFF
CDR3 DNA: TGCGCCAGCAGCCAAGATCACTGGGCTATGGTTGCTGAGCAGTTCTTC

D gene: .
clone size: many
CDR3 length: 13
J gene: TRBJ2-7
V gene: TRBV20-1
CDR3 protein: CSARMRLSYEQYF
CDR3 DNA: TGCAGTGCTAGGATGCGCCTCTCCTACGAGCAGTACTTC

D gene: TRBD1
clone size: many
CDR3 length: 18
J gene: TRBJ1-5
V gene: TRBV15
CDR3 protein: CATSRASGTGSGTQPQHF
CDR3 DNA: TGTGCCACCAGCAGGGCATCCGGGACAGGGAGCGGCACTCAGCCCCAGCATTTT

D gene: TRBD1
clone size: many
CDR3 length: 13
J gene: TRBJ1-6
V gene: TRBV20-1
CDR3 protein: CSASGTANSPLHF
CDR3 DNA: TGCAGTGCTAGCGGGACAGCAAATTCACCCCTCCACTTT

D gene: .
clone size: many
CDR3 length: 14
J gene: TRBJ2-5
V gene: TRBV20-1
CDR3 protein: CSASPGWVQETQYF
CDR3 DNA: TGCAGTGCTAGCCCGGGATGGGTACAAGAGACCCAGTACTTC

D gene: .
clone size: many
CDR3 length: 15
J gene: TRBJ2-3
V gene: TRBV5-1
CDR3 protein: CASSPKEGYTDTQYF
CDR3 DNA: TGCGCCAGCAGCCCCAAGGAGGGATACACAGATACGCAGTATTTT

D gene: .
clone size: medium-sized
CDR3 length: 13
J gene: TRBJ1-1
V gene: TRBV7-8
CDR3 protein: CASTLDRNTEAFF
CDR3 DNA: TGTGCCAGCACCCTGGACAGGAACACTGAAGCTTTCTTT

D gene: .
clone size: .
CDR3 length: 13
J gene: TRBJ2-7
V gene: TRBV7-8
CDR3 protein: CASTGTPSSEQYF
CDR3 DNA: TGTGCTTCGACCGGGACACCTTCGTCCGAGCAGTACTTC

D gene: .
clone size: few
CDR3 length: 11
J gene: TRBJ1-2
V gene: TRBV20-1
CDR3 protein: CEFSRIYGYTF
CDR3 DNA: TGCGAGTTTAGCCGAATCTATGGCTACACCTTC

D gene: .
clone size: many
CDR3 length: 14
J gene: TRBJ1-1
V gene: TRBV20-1
CDR3 protein: CSARDLTGNTEAFF
CDR3 DNA: TGCAGTGCTAGAGACCTGACAGGGAACACTGAAGCTTTCTTT

D gene: TRBD1
clone size: many
CDR3 length: 15
J gene: TRBJ2-7
V gene: TRBV11-2
CDR3 protein: CASSGQGVPPYEQYF
CDR3 DNA: TGTGCCAGCAGCGGACAGGGGGTACCCCCCTACGAGCAGTACTTC

D gene: TRBD2
clone size: medium-sized
CDR3 length: 19
J gene: TRBJ2-1
V gene: TRBV5-6
CDR3 protein: CASSFGFLAGDSSYNEQFF
CDR3 DNA: TGTGCCAGCAGCTTCGGTTTCCTAGCGGGAGACTCCTCCTACAATGAGCAGTTCTTC

D gene: TRBD2
clone size: many
CDR3 length: 14
J gene: TRBJ2-5
V gene: TRBV29-1
CDR3 protein: CSTLGLAGGETQYF
CDR3 DNA: TGCAGCACCCTAGGACTAGCGGGAGGGGAGACCCAGTACTTC

D gene: .
clone size: many
CDR3 length: 16
J gene: TRBJ2-3
V gene: TRBV7-9
CDR3 protein: CASSLEMGGPTDTQYF
CDR3 DNA: TGTGCCAGCAGCTTAGAGATGGGGGGCCCCACAGATACGCAGTATTTT

D gene: TRBD1
clone size: many
CDR3 length: 16
J gene: TRBJ2-3
V gene: TRBV9
CDR3 protein: CASSGRQGATADTQYF
CDR3 DNA: TGTGCCAGCAGCGGGCGACAGGGGGCGACGGCAGATACGCAGTATTTT

D gene: TRBD2
clone size: many
CDR3 length: 12
J gene: TRBJ2-1
V gene: TRBV14
CDR3 protein: CASSPGLARQFF
CDR3 DNA: TGTGCCAGCAGCCCCGGACTAGCCAGGCAGTTCTTC

D gene: .
clone size: many
CDR3 length: 14
J gene: TRBJ2-1
V gene: TRBV14
CDR3 protein: CASSRAHPGVEQFF
CDR3 DNA: TGTGCCAGCAGCCGTGCCCACCCAGGGGTTGAGCAGTTCTTC

D gene: .
clone size: many
CDR3 length: 13
J gene: TRBJ2-5
V gene: TRBV29-1
CDR3 protein: CSVEGLEGETQYF
CDR3 DNA: TGCAGCGTTGAGGGCCTCGAGGGGGAGACCCAGTACTTC

D gene: .
clone size: medium-sized
CDR3 length: 15
J gene: TRBJ2-1
V gene: TRBV5-1
CDR3 protein: CASFQGGTSYNEQFF
CDR3 DNA: TGCGCCAGCTTCCAAGGGGGTACCTCCTACAATGAGCAGTTCTTC

D gene: .
clone size: many
CDR3 length: 14
J gene: TRBJ1-1
V gene: TRBV5-1
CDR3 protein: CASSLGGSRTEAFF
CDR3 DNA: TGCGCCAGCAGCCTTGGGGGTAGTCGGACTGAAGCTTTCTTT

D gene: TRBD1
clone size: medium-sized
CDR3 length: 14
J gene: TRBJ2-7
V gene: TRBV12-3/TRBV12-4
CDR3 protein: CASSPGTGGYEQYF
CDR3 DNA: TGTGCCAGCAGTCCCGGGACAGGGGGGTACGAGCAGTACTTC

D gene: .
clone size: many
CDR3 length: 13
J gene: TRBJ2-1
V gene: TRBV5-1
CDR3 protein: CASRLDSYNEQFF
CDR3 DNA: TGCGCCAGCAGACTAGACTCCTACAATGAGCAGTTCTTC

D gene: .
clone size: once
CDR3 length: 15
J gene: TRBJ2-1
V gene: TRBV10-2
CDR3 protein: CASSESSPGLNEQFF
CDR3 DNA: TGCGCCAGCAGTGAGTCCTCTCCGGGACTCAATGAGCAGTTCTTC

D gene: .
clone size: many
CDR3 length: 14
J gene: TRBJ1-2
V gene: TRBV5-1
CDR3 protein: CASSLEQGNYGYTF
CDR3 DNA: TGCGCCAGCAGCCTAGAACAGGGAAACTATGGCTACACCTTC

D gene: .
clone size: many
CDR3 length: 11
J gene: TRBJ2-7
V gene: TRBV5-1
CDR3 protein: CASSLGTGQYF
CDR3 DNA: TGCGCCAGCAGCTTGGGAACGGGGCAGTACTTC

D gene: TRBD1
clone size: many
CDR3 length: 15
J gene: TRBJ1-5
V gene: TRBV20-1
CDR3 protein: CSASGGQGGRQPQHF
CDR3 DNA: TGCAGTGCTAGTGGAGGACAGGGGGGACGTCAGCCCCAGCATTTT

D gene: TRBD2
clone size: many
CDR3 length: 18
J gene: TRBJ2-3
V gene: TRBV7-9
CDR3 protein: CASSLAPSLAGALDTQYF
CDR3 DNA: TGTGCCAGCAGCTTAGCGCCCTCACTAGCGGGAGCTCTGGATACGCAGTATTTT

D gene: .
clone size: many
CDR3 length: 13
J gene: TRBJ1-1
V gene: TRBV25-1
CDR3 protein: CASTAGKNSEAFF
CDR3 DNA: TGTGCCAGCACGGCAGGGAAAAACTCGGAAGCTTTCTTT

D gene: .
clone size: .
CDR3 length: 14
J gene: TRBJ1-1
V gene: TRBV5-4
CDR3 protein: CASSLEWGNTEAFF
CDR3 DNA: TGTGCCAGCAGCTTGGAATGGGGGAACACTGAAGCTTTCTTT

D gene: .
clone size: many
CDR3 length: 15
J gene: TRBJ2-1
V gene: TRBV28
CDR3 protein: CASSSSGLANNEQFF
CDR3 DNA: .

D gene: TRBD2
clone size: many
CDR3 length: 14
J gene: TRBJ2-1
V gene: TRBV20-1
CDR3 protein: CSAPSGSLGNEQFF
CDR3 DNA: TGCAGTGCTCCTAGCGGGAGTCTGGGCAATGAGCAGTTCTTC

D gene: .
clone size: many
CDR3 length: 13
J gene: TRBJ2-7
V gene: TRBV6-1
CDR3 protein: CASSEPTREGEYF
CDR3 DNA: TGTGCCAGCAGTGAACCGACGAGAGAAGGGGAGTACTTC

D gene: .
clone size: many
CDR3 length: 14
J gene: TRBJ2-2
V gene: TRBV5-1
CDR3 protein: CASSSGQPRGELFF
CDR3 DNA: TGCGCCAGCAGCTCTGGACAGCCTCGGGGGGAGCTGTTTTTT

D gene: .
clone size: many
CDR3 length: 17
J gene: TRBJ2-1
V gene: TRBV29-1
CDR3 protein: CSVVPRASGGGVGEQFF
CDR3 DNA: TGCAGCGTTGTGCCGCGGGCTAGCGGAGGGGGGGTGGGTGAGCAGTTCTTC

D gene: .
clone size: many
CDR3 length: 15
J gene: TRBJ1-5
V gene: TRBV20-1
CDR3 protein: CSARPLGDSNQPQHF
CDR3 DNA: TGCAGTGCCCGGCCCCTCGGTGATAGCAATCAGCCCCAGCATTTT

D gene: TRBD1
clone size: many
CDR3 length: 19
J gene: TRBJ2-7
V gene: TRBV5-1
CDR3 protein: CASSRGQPILIDISYEQYF
CDR3 DNA: TGCGCCAGCAGCCGGGGACAGCCGATTCTTATAGATATCTCCTACGAGCAGTACTTC

D gene: TRBD2
clone size: many
CDR3 length: 14
J gene: TRBJ2-3
V gene: TRBV20-1
CDR3 protein: CSARTSGNTDTQYF
CDR3 DNA: TGCAGTGCTAGAACTAGCGGGAACACAGATACGCAGTATTTT

D gene: .
clone size: many
CDR3 length: 14
J gene: TRBJ1-2
V gene: TRBV19
CDR3 protein: CASSIKVRDYGYTF
CDR3 DNA: TGTGCCAGTAGTATAAAAGTCCGGGACTATGGCTACACCTTC

D gene: TRBD1
clone size: many
CDR3 length: 16
J gene: TRBJ1-6
V gene: TRBV5-1
CDR3 protein: CASSLDPGQGSSPLHF
CDR3 DNA: TGCGCCAGCAGCTTGGATCCGGGACAGGGAAGTTCACCCCTCCACTTT

D gene: TRBD2
clone size: many
CDR3 length: 16
J gene: TRBJ2-2
V gene: TRBV7-7
CDR3 protein: CASSPLGLGYTGELFF
CDR3 DNA: TGTGCCAGCAGCCCACTAGGACTAGGCTACACCGGGGAGCTGTTTTTT

D gene: .
clone size: many
CDR3 length: 14
J gene: TRBJ2-7
V gene: TRBV4-2
CDR3 protein: CASSQDPGAKEQYF
CDR3 DNA: TGTGCCAGCAGCCAAGATCCGGGGGCGAAGGAGCAGTACTTC

D gene: .
clone size: many
CDR3 length: 11
J gene: TRBJ2-7
V gene: TRBV7-2
CDR3 protein: CASSFSQEQYF
CDR3 DNA: TGTGCCAGCAGCTTTTCCCAAGAGCAGTACTTC

D gene: TRBD1
clone size: many
CDR3 length: 15
J gene: TRBJ2-3
V gene: TRBV3-1
CDR3 protein: CASTNGQGGTDTQYF
CDR3 DNA: TGTGCCAGCACCAATGGACAGGGGGGGACAGATACGCAGTATTTT

D gene: .
clone size: many
CDR3 length: 11
J gene: TRBJ2-5
V gene: TRBV5-1
CDR3 protein: CASSSEVSQYF
CDR3 DNA: TGCGCCAGCAGCAGCGAAGTGTCCCAGTACTTC

D gene: .
clone size: many
CDR3 length: 11
J gene: TRBJ1-1
V gene: TRBV6-5
CDR3 protein: CASSRGPEAFF
CDR3 DNA: TGTGCCAGCAGTAGGGGTCCTGAAGCTTTCTTT

D gene: .
clone size: many
CDR3 length: 15
J gene: TRBJ2-5
V gene: TRBV20-1
CDR3 protein: CSAANGQWGQETQYF
CDR3 DNA: TGCAGTGCTGCTAATGGACAGTGGGGTCAAGAGACCCAGTACTTC

D gene: .
clone size: many
CDR3 length: 16
J gene: TRBJ2-2
V gene: TRBV5-1
CDR3 protein: CASSLVWGSVAGELFF
CDR3 DNA: TGCGCCAGCAGCTTGGTCTGGGGGTCTGTGGCCGGGGAGCTGTTTTTT